A selection of T cell receptor beta chains follows, all from one sample in a study of blood T cell repertoires in COVID-19. Only in-frame clones appear in the TCRdb table, and some are missing; sequencing was by immunoSEQ multiplex PCR. The sample has 230,000 or so clones, about 88% seen once. The sequenced material came from peripheral blood. The receptors originated from a woman in her 40s who had recovered from COVID-19. Both conserved end residues are part of each CDR3. D genes are given only for firm matches. Size tells how often a clone was seen (once, few, many) or the class of an expanded clone, and some rows leave it out.

D: NA; V: TRBV5-1; J: TRBJ1-2; size: NA; length: 13; CDR3: CASSFGREDGYTF; DNA: TGCGCCAGCAGCTTTGGCAGGGAAGATGGCTACACCTTC
D: NA; V: TRBV11-2; J: TRBJ2-1; size: NA; length: 11; CDR3: CASSLAYEQFF; DNA: TGTGCCAGCAGCTTAGCGTATGAGCAGTTCTTC
D: NA; V: TRBV7-9; J: TRBJ2-2; size: NA; length: 14; CDR3: CASSVDRNTGELFF; DNA: TGTGCCAGCAGCGTGGACAGGAACACCGGGGAGCTGTTTTTT
D: NA; V: TRBV4-3; J: TRBJ2-3; size: NA; length: 14; CDR3: CASSWERSTDTQYF; DNA: TGCGCCAGCAGCTGGGAGCGGAGCACAGATACGCAGTATTTT
D: TRBD1; V: TRBV29-1; J: TRBJ1-5; size: NA; length: 13; CDR3: CSVRQGDGQPQHF; DNA: TGCAGCGTCCGACAGGGGGATGGACAGCCCCAGCATTTT
D: TRBD1; V: TRBV5-1; J: TRBJ1-2; size: once; length: 15; CDR3: CASRLPGQTSYGYTF; DNA: TGCGCCAGCAGGCTACCGGGACAGACCTCATATGGCTACACCTTC
D: NA; V: TRBV6-5; J: TRBJ2-3; size: once; length: 14; CDR3: CASSYREITDTQYF; DNA: TGTGCCAGCAGTTATCGGGAGATCACAGATACGCAGTATTTT
D: NA; V: TRBV7-2; J: TRBJ2-5; size: NA; length: 14; CDR3: CASSLESGQETQYF; DNA: TGTGCCAGCAGCTTAGAGAGCGGGCAAGAGACCCAGTACTTC
D: NA; V: TRBV7-2; J: TRBJ2-5; size: once; length: 15; CDR3: CASSDDRPPQETQYF; DNA: TGTGCCAGCAGCGACGACAGGCCCCCCCAAGAGACCCAGTACTTC
D: NA; V: TRBV5-1; J: TRBJ1-3; size: NA; length: 16; CDR3: CASSLVAGGSGNTIYF; DNA: TGCGCCAGCAGCTTGGTAGCCGGGGGGTCTGGAAACACCATATATTTT
D: TRBD1; V: TRBV27; J: TRBJ2-1; size: NA; length: 14; CDR3: CASNRDRGLNEQFF; DNA: TGTGCCAGCAACCGGGACAGGGGCCTCAATGAGCAGTTCTTC
D: TRBD2; V: TRBV6-5; J: TRBJ2-3; size: NA; length: 16; CDR3: CASSYSLADITDTQYF; DNA: TGTGCCAGCAGTTACTCGCTAGCGGATATCACAGATACGCAGTATTTT
D: TRBD1; V: TRBV6-5; J: TRBJ1-2; size: NA; length: 14; CDR3: CASSPTDRGYGYTF; DNA: TGTGCCAGCAGTCCAACGGACAGGGGTTACGGCTACACCTTC
D: NA; V: TRBV28; J: TRBJ2-3; size: NA; length: 14; CDR3: CASSSRETPAAQYF; DNA: TGTGCCAGCAGTTCCCGGGAGACCCCCGCGGCGCAGTATTTT
D: TRBD2; V: TRBV5-6; J: TRBJ2-1; size: NA; length: 15; CDR3: CASRWGIAGGNEQFF; DNA: TGTGCCAGCAGATGGGGTATAGCGGGAGGGAATGAGCAGTTCTTC
D: TRBD2; V: TRBV5-1; J: TRBJ2-3; size: NA; length: 15; CDR3: CASAVGGAATDTQYF; DNA: TGCGCCAGCGCCGTCGGGGGGGCTGCCACAGATACGCAGTATTTT
D: NA; V: TRBV9; J: TRBJ1-2; size: NA; length: 15; CDR3: CASSVVSGDHYGYTF; DNA: TGTGCCAGCAGCGTAGTTTCGGGGGATCACTATGGCTACACCTTC
D: NA; V: TRBV30; J: TRBJ1-6; size: NA; length: 15; CDR3: CAWSNGRQVVSPLHF; DNA: TGTGCCTGGAGCAACGGCCGGCAGGTTGTGTCACCCCTCCACTTT
D: NA; V: TRBV24-1; J: TRBJ1-5; size: NA; length: 14; CDR3: CATSDGGWGQPQHF; DNA: TGTGCCACCAGTGATGGGGGCTGGGGTCAGCCCCAGCATTTT
D: NA; V: TRBV2; J: TRBJ2-7; size: NA; length: 14; CDR3: CASIKGGGSYEQYF; DNA: TGTGCCAGCATCAAGGGGGGGGGCTCCTACGAGCAGTACTTC
D: TRBD2; V: TRBV4-2; J: TRBJ2-3; size: NA; length: 13; CDR3: CASSQAGGGEQYF; DNA: TGTGCCAGCAGCCAAGCAGGTGGGGGGGAGCAGTATTTT
D: TRBD2; V: TRBV28; J: TRBJ2-1; size: NA; length: 16; CDR3: CASRVAGEGNYNEQFF; DNA: TGTGCCAGCAGGGTAGCGGGGGAGGGGAACTACAATGAGCAGTTCTTC
D: NA; V: TRBV12-3/TRBV12-4; J: TRBJ2-5; size: NA; length: 12; CDR3: CASNRGGETQYF; DNA: TGTGCCAGCAATCGGGGTGGGGAGACCCAGTACTTC
D: TRBD1; V: TRBV12-3/TRBV12-4; J: TRBJ2-5; size: NA; length: 13; CDR3: CASSWGTEETQYF; DNA: TGTGCCAGCAGTTGGGGGACAGAAGAGACCCAGTACTTC
D: TRBD1; V: TRBV19; J: TRBJ2-5; size: NA; length: 15; CDR3: CASSIGTGYKETQYF; DNA: TGTGCCAGTAGTATTGGGACAGGCTATAAAGAGACCCAGTACTTC
D: TRBD1; V: TRBV19; J: TRBJ1-4; size: NA; length: 14; CDR3: CATQGAPPNEKLFF; DNA: TGTGCCACCCAGGGGGCCCCGCCTAATGAAAAACTGTTTTTT
D: NA; V: TRBV29-1; J: TRBJ2-5; size: NA; length: 14; CDR3: CSVLGGGFQETQYF; DNA: TGCAGCGTTCTTGGGGGGGGCTTCCAAGAGACCCAGTACTTC
D: NA; V: TRBV18; J: TRBJ2-4; size: NA; length: 15; CDR3: CASSPLGLARNIQYF; DNA: TGTGCCAGCTCACCACTGGGTCTTGCCAGGAACATTCAGTACTTC
D: TRBD2; V: TRBV4-3; J: TRBJ2-1; size: NA; length: 16; CDR3: CASSQGPGLAYNEQFF; DNA: TGCGCCAGCAGCCAGGGACCGGGACTAGCGTACAATGAGCAGTTCTTC
D: NA; V: TRBV6-5; J: TRBJ2-3; size: once; length: 14; CDR3: CASSYSYYTDTQYF; DNA: TGTGCCAGCAGTTACTCTTATTACACAGATACGCAGTATTTT
D: TRBD2; V: TRBV5-1; J: TRBJ2-3; size: NA; length: 17; CDR3: CASSFTSGGVFTDTQYF; DNA: TGCGCCAGCAGCTTTACTAGCGGGGGCGTATTCACAGATACGCAGTATTTT
D: TRBD2; V: TRBV2; J: TRBJ2-3; size: NA; length: 14; CDR3: CASSWRGGTDTQYF; DNA: TGTGCCAGCAGTTGGCGGGGGGGCACAGATACGCAGTATTTT
D: TRBD2; V: TRBV10-2; J: TRBJ2-3; size: NA; length: 14; CDR3: CASGVAGGSDTQYF; DNA: TGCGCCAGCGGGGTAGCGGGAGGATCCGATACGCAGTATTTT
D: NA; V: TRBV2; J: TRBJ2-5; size: NA; length: 12; CDR3: CASSDNPQSQYF; DNA: TGTGCCAGCAGTGATAACCCCCAGTCCCAGTACTTC
D: TRBD2; V: TRBV6-6; J: TRBJ2-3; size: NA; length: 13; CDR3: CASRAGEVHTQYF; DNA: TGTGCCAGCCGAGCGGGAGAGGTCCATACGCAGTATTTT
D: NA; V: TRBV6-6; J: TRBJ2-7; size: NA; length: 12; CDR3: CASSHIAYEQYF; DNA: TGTGCCAGCAGTCATATAGCCTACGAGCAGTACTTC